The 17 T cell receptor beta chains in this list originate from one sample, sequenced in a study of T-cell reconstitution after alpha-beta-depleted transplantation in children. Molecular barcoding with unique molecular identifiers was used for the TCRbeta library. TCRdb re-called the PCR reads through MiXCR, storing one row per CDR3 protein. Of 200,000 to 250,000 distinct CDR3 sequences listed, about 9.5% are singletons. Here the sequenced sample was PBMCs from the stem cell graft donor, taken from the stem cell graft. Receptor source: a human donor who donated a stem cell graft to a child with acute lymphoblastic leukemia.

This chain links TRBV25-1 with TRBJ1-6, with D unclear. Trimming removed 6 bases at V and 13 bases at J, with 13 bases between. The CDR3 contains 12 residues. Looked up from germline, CDR1 is MGHDK and CDR2 is SYGVNS. The CDR3 DNA reads TGTGCCAGCAGCCGCCCGAATCTTCCCCTCCACTTT. Translation: CASSRPNLPLHF.

To note about this clonotype: The junction and the germline gene differ at one end; a read error may be behind it. V usage is TRBV5-6 and J usage is TRBJ2-7, with unresolved D. CDR1 and CDR2 (germline): SGHDT, YYEEEE. This CDR3 spans 14 amino acids. CDR3 in amino acids: CASTLILAEWEQYF. Written as DNA, the CDR3 is TGTGCCAGCACCTTGATTTTGGCAGAGTGGGAGCAGTACTTC.

The rearrangement uses TRBV4-1 and TRBJ1-6; D uncertain. CDR3 length: 15 amino acids. Germline loops: CDR1 MGHRA, CDR2 YSYEKL. The V end was cut by 3 bases, the J end by 3 bases, with 9 bases between. CDR3 sequence reads: CASSQVEGYNSPLHF. Written as DNA, the CDR3 is TGCGCCAGCAGCCAGGTCGAGGGCTATAATTCACCCCTCCACTTT.

This clonotype appeared a few times. This sequence joins TRBV7-2 and TRBJ2-7; possibly TRBD2 for D (7 bases). V lost 3 bases and J lost 6, with 18 bases in between. Per the germline V gene, CDR1 is SGHTA and CDR2 is FQGNSA. The CDR3 is made up of 15 amino acids. The chain's CDR3 is CASSLAGAAFGEQYF. In DNA form, the CDR3 reads TGTGCCAGCAGCTTGGCGGGGGCGGCATTCGGCGAGCAGTACTTC.

The chain joins TRBV5-1 to TRBJ2-7, with D uncertain. The germline gives CDR1 SGHRS, CDR2 YFSETQ. The CDR3 spans 14 residues. The V gene lost 3 bases and the J gene lost 4 bases, with 14 bases spanning the gap. In DNA, the CDR3 is TGCGCCAGCAGCTCCATGGACCCCCGATACGAGCAGTACTTC. As protein: CASSSMDPRYEQYF.

The CDR3: CASSPHPGLAKGDEQFF. The CDR3 coding sequence is TGTGCCAGCAGCCCCCACCCGGGACTAGCGAAGGGCGATGAGCAGTTCTTC. The V and J genes are TRBV11-1 and TRBJ2-1, with 10 bases aligning to TRBD2. Germline CDR1 reads SGHAT; CDR2 reads FQDESV (reference sequence). This CDR3 comprises 17 residues. The V segment lost 5 bases and the J segment 8 bases; nucleotides outside the gene matches: 15.

At least ten counts were recorded for this clonotype. The chain joins TRBV10-3 to TRBJ1-1; D uncertain. This CDR3 is 12 amino acids long. V shed 2 bases and J shed 7 bases, with 8 bases lying between them. Germline V lookup: CDR1 ENHRY, CDR2 SYGVKD. CDR3 bases: TGTGCCATCAGTGAGGGGGTGGGTGAAGCTTTCTTT. Translating it yields CAISEGVGEAFF.

This clonotype was detected ten times or more. The rearrangement links TRBV29-1 to TRBJ2-1; D gene ambiguous. Germline CDR1 SQVTM, CDR2 ANQGSEA. Trimming removed 7 bases at V and 0 bases at J, with 10 bases between. CDR3 size: 13 residues. CDR3 sequence (DNA): TGCAGCGCATCGGAAGGCTCCTACAATGAGCAGTTCTTC. The encoded protein is CSASEGSYNEQFF.

This clonotype was detected a few times. This chain links TRBV4-2 with TRBJ1-1; D may be TRBD1 (6 bases). V was trimmed by 0 bases and J by 4 bases, leaving 15 bases between them. This CDR3 contains 16 residues. In germline, CDR1 is LGHNA, CDR2 YNFKEQ. The CDR3 protein is CASSQETTGQGTEAFF. CDR3 sequence (DNA): TGTGCCAGCAGCCAAGAGACTACAGGGCAGGGCACTGAAGCTTTCTTT.

A single count supports this clonotype. This sequence joins TRBV7-8 and TRBJ2-3; no clear D gene. Germline V gene sequence: CDR1 SGHVS, CDR2 FQNEAQ. Deletions cut 5 bases from V and 0 bases from J, with 9 bases between. This CDR3 has 14 amino acids. The CDR3 is CASSLTTSTDTQYF. For the CDR3, the DNA is TGTGCCAGCAGCCTCACAACTAGCACAGATACGCAGTATTTT.

The CDR3 DNA is TGTGCCAGCAGTTACCAGGGGGCTGGCACTGAAGCTTTCTTT. Translation gives CASSYQGAGTEAFF. The chain carries TRBV6-5 and TRBJ1-1; 8 bases agree with TRBD1. Germline V gene sequence: CDR1 MNHEY, CDR2 SVGAGI. This CDR3 contains 14 residues. V lost 2 bases, J lost 4 bases, and 3 bases stayed unmatched.

The V gene is TRBV12-3 or TRBV12-4, the J gene TRBJ2-5; D is possibly TRBD1 or TRBD2 (5 bases each). V was clipped by 2 bases and J by 0 bases, with 10 bases between them. The CDR3 extends over 15 amino acids. Here the CDR3 reads CASSLTLGDQETQYF. The CDR3 nucleotides read TGTGCCAGCAGTTTAACATTGGGGGACCAAGAGACCCAGTACTTC.

This clonotype came up many times. V and J are TRBV29-1 and TRBJ2-3; D ambiguous. This CDR3 has 13 residues. V was pared by 4 bases and J by 0 bases, with 8 bases between. The germline V gene has CDR1 SQVTM and CDR2 ANQGSEA. CDR3 in DNA: TGCAGCGTTGGTAGATCTAGCACAGATACGCAGTATTTT. It encodes CSVGRSSTDTQYF.

In its sample, this clonotype was seen many times. This chain links TRBV11-2 with TRBJ1-1; D might be TRBD1 (6 bases). The CDR3 has 13 amino acids. Germline V gene lookup returns CDR1 SGHAT and CDR2 FQNNGV. Trimming removed 1 base at V and 6 bases at J, with 9 bases between. The CDR3 region has the DNA TGTGCCAGCAGCTTAGGGCCAGGGGCTGAAGCTTTCTTT. Protein sequence: CASSLGPGAEAFF.

The rearrangement links TRBV5-1 to TRBJ1-3; tentatively, D is TRBD1 (6 bases). V shed 2 bases and J shed 0 bases, with 12 bases lying between them. The CDR3 contains 16 residues. Germline V gives CDR1 SGHRS, CDR2 YFSETQ. CDR3 residues: CASSFNGGLSGNTIYF. In DNA, the CDR3 is TGCGCCAGCAGCTTTAACGGGGGCCTCTCTGGAAACACCATATATTTT.

This clonotype has more than one count but fewer than ten. This chain joins TRBV12-3 or TRBV12-4 and TRBJ1-5; D perhaps matches TRBD1 (5 bases). Trimming shortened V by 5 bases and J by 11 bases, and 10 bases separated the two germline ends. The CDR3 totals 11 residues. CDR3 protein: CASSPGGAQHF. The DNA of the CDR3 is TGTGCCAGCAGTCCCGGGGGGGCCCAGCATTTT.

This clonotype was recorded many times. The chain combines TRBV7-9 with TRBJ2-2; 9 bases line up with TRBD1. Germline CDR1 SEHNR, CDR2 FQNEAQ (reference sequence). CDR3 length: 15 amino acids. Losses at the gene ends were 8 bases for V and 6 bases for J; bases not matched to a gene: 10. This chain's CDR3 is CASRHPTGGPGELFF. CDR3 in DNA: TGTGCCAGCCGCCACCCCACAGGGGGCCCCGGGGAGCTGTTTTTT.